These 5 T cell receptor beta chains came from one sample sequenced in a study of CD8 T cells in ankylosing spondylitis. TCRdb recomputed calls from the 5' RACE reads with MiXCR, one row per CDR3 protein. The table has some 140,000 distinct CDR3 sequences, about a sixth seen once. Antigen specificity for these receptors is unknown. Study-wide findings and caveats: Seemingly distinctive of ankylosing spondylitis blood was a TCR beta motif formed by eight highly homologous variants.

Sequencing was done on a sample of blood, either unsorted or a sorted T cell fraction (not recorded which). These receptors originate from a male donor with ankylosing spondylitis.

This clonotype was seen only once. V is TRBV28 and J is TRBJ2-1; D might be TRBD1 (8 bases). Germline lookup yields CDR1 MDHEN and CDR2 SYDVKM. The CDR3 runs 17 residues. V lost 6 bases and J 0 bases, leaving 18 bases between the germline ends. The CDR3 here is CASSLDRGLLSYNEQFF. The CDR3 coding sequence is TGTGCCAGCAGCCTCGACAGGGGACTACTCTCCTACAATGAGCAGTTCTTC.

This clonotype occurred many times. This CDR3 reads CASSLVAGGGNEQFF. The CDR3 coding sequence is TGTGCCAGCAGCCTCGTAGCGGGAGGGGGTAATGAGCAGTTCTTC. The rearrangement uses TRBV7-3 and TRBJ2-1, with 11 bases aligning to TRBD2. The V gene's germline CDR1 is SGHTA and CDR2 FQGTGA. The CDR3 is 15 residues long. V was pared by 5 bases and J by 7 bases, with 7 bases of the junction left unmatched.

This clonotype showed up just a few times. The DNA of the CDR3 is TGCGCCAGCAGCCAACCCAGGGGCGTAGATGAAAAACTGTTTTTT. It translates to CASSQPRGVDEKLFF. The J gene is TRBJ1-4, the V gene TRBV4-1, with a tentative D call TRBD1 (6 bases). Germline-derived CDR1 and CDR2 are MGHRA and YSYEKL. This CDR3 is 15 amino acids long. The V gene lost 2 bases and the J gene lost 6 bases, with 13 bases spanning the gap.

This rearrangement joins TRBV12-3 or TRBV12-4 to TRBJ2-2, with D maybe TRBD2 (5 bases). CDR3 length: 14 amino acids. With 3 bases removed from V and 5 bases from J, the gap between germline ends came to 10 bases. CDR3 DNA: TGTGCCAGCAGTTTGCCGGGAAGGACCGGGGAGCTGTTTTTT. This encodes CASSLPGRTGELFF.

This clonotype was seen a handful of times. The chain carries TRBV20-1 and TRBJ2-7, with a tentative D call TRBD1 (6 bases). Germline assignment: CDR1 DFQATT and CDR2 SNEGSKA (reference sequence). This CDR3 has 16 amino acids. Trimming removed 4 bases from V and 0 bases from J, with 19 bases in between. The CDR3 reads CSAIGLGQRLSYEQYF. CDR3 nucleotides: TGCAGTGCTATCGGGCTCGGACAGCGTCTCTCCTACGAGCAGTACTTC.